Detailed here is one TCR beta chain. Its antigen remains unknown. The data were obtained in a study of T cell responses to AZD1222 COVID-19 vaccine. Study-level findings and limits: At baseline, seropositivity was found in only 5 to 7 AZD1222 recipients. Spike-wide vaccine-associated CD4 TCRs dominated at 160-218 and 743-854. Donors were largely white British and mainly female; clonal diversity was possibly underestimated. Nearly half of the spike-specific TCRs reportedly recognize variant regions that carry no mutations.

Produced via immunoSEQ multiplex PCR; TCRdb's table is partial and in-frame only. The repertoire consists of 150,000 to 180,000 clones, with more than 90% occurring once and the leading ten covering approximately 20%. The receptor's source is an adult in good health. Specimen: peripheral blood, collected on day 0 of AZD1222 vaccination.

The CDR3 DNA follows: TGTGCCAGCAGTGATGGGTCCTACGAGCAGTACTTC. Translating gives CASSDGSYEQYF. V gene TRBV6-1 combines with J gene TRBJ2-7; the D is unclear. Germline loops: CDR1 MNHNS, CDR2 SASEGT. With 3 bases removed from V and 1 base from J, the gap between germline ends came to 4 bases. The CDR3 has 12 amino acids.